The T cell receptor (beta chain) described here comes from a study of vaccination and CD4 T cells after COVID-19. Comments on this clonotype: Its target is not known.

Oncomine TCR Beta short-read sequencing was applied to DNA from cultured CD4+ T cells. TCRdb analysed the PCR reads with MiXCR anew, one entry per CDR3 protein. The sample yields about 18,000 distinct CDR3 sequences, 70% to 80% seen once. This CDR3 is built from 20 residues. Trimming removed 0 bases at V and 0 bases at J, with 23 bases between. Specified treatment: approximately 11-day PBMC culture with coronavirus spike peptide pools or control peptides (ViraFEST assay). V usage is TRBV23-1 and J usage is TRBJ1-1, with D possibly being TRBD1 (5 bases). TRBV23-1 is designated an ORF whose function remains uncertain. Sequenced sample: CD4+ T cells from blood, cultured in vitro. The TCR comes from a human donor who had recovered from COVID-19. In nucleotides, the CDR3 is TGCGCCAGCAGTCAATCCAGTCCCGGGGGTACCAAGGCCCTGAACACTGAAGCTTTCTTT. Its translation is CASSQSSPGGTKALNTEAFF.